A single T cell receptor beta chain is shown here with its context. Additional DNA sequences in this sample encode the identical CDR3. The sample comes from a study of shared T cell receptors in the human thymus. CDR1 MNHEY and CDR2 SMNVEV come from the germline V gene (reference sequence). V was trimmed by 5 bases and J by 4 bases, leaving 15 bases between them. The CDR3 runs 15 residues. TCRdb's table, derived via immunoSEQ multiplex PCR, lists solely in-frame clones and lacks some. The sample consists of 500,000 to 550,000 clones, more than 75% of them appearing once. The data were also submitted as part of a second study, on human thymus T cells. From that second work: It was from resections taken during corrective heart surgery that the thymus tissue came. Usage of V and J genes appeared biased in thymic and blood repertoires. Unrelated individuals were reported by related research to share highly overlapping thymic repertoires.

The TCR comes from a boy less than two years old with a congenital heart defect. The sequenced sample was thymocytes. This chain uses TRBV27 with TRBJ2-1; D is perhaps TRBD2 (5 bases). CDR3 sequence: CASSPGLAAYNEQFF. The CDR3 nucleotides read TGTGCCAGCAGTCCAGGACTGGCGGCTTACAATGAGCAGTTCTTC.